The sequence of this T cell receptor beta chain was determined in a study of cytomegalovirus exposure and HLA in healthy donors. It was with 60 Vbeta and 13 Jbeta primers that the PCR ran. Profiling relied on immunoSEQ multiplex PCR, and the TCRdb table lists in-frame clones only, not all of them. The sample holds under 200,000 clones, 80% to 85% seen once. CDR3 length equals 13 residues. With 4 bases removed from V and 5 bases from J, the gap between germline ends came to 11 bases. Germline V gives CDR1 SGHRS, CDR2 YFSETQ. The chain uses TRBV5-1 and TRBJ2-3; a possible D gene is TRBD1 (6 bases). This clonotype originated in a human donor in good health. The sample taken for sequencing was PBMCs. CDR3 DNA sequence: TGCGCCAGCAGCATCCTGACAGGAGATACGCAGTATTTT. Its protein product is CASSILTGDTQYF.